A selection of T cell receptor beta chains follows, all from one sample in a study of CXCR3-negative and CXCR3-positive naive CD8 T cells. TCRdb re-analyzed the 5' RACE reads; it lists each CDR3 protein once, without DNA. Reported are over 100,000 distinct CDR3 sequences; the ten largest clones contain 0.41%. The specimen sequenced was naive CXCR3+ CD8+ T cells from blood. These receptors were obtained from a human donor in good health. Some clones in this sample may be carry-over from other donors' samples. Each CDR3 is given with its conserved first and last residue. The order of the fields is J gene, V gene, CDR3 protein.

>TRBJ1-1|TRBV29-1
CSVRGGWNTEAFF
>TRBJ2-1|TRBV7-6
CASSLGANEQFF
>TRBJ2-1|TRBV24-1
CATSESGSSYNEQFF
>TRBJ2-1|TRBV2
CASSGDFAGGSSYNEQFF
>TRBJ2-3|TRBV9
CASSSRGSMTDTQYF
>TRBJ1-1|TRBV29-1
CSVDRGMNTEAFF
>TRBJ1-5|TRBV7-8
CASSLAVRANQPQHF
>TRBJ1-1|TRBV4-3
CASSHGTMNTEAFF
>TRBJ2-1|TRBV29-1
CSVFEPGGNNEQFF
>TRBJ2-1|TRBV5-4
CASSFGGDNYNEQFF
>TRBJ2-5|TRBV27
CASRGYGQQETQYF
>TRBJ2-7|TRBV4-1
CASSQVVNYEQYF
>TRBJ2-7|TRBV20-1
CSASPRDREYEQYF
>TRBJ2-6|TRBV7-9
CASSLVPGSGANVLTF
>TRBJ1-6|TRBV4-1
CASSQDRTWDNSPLHF
>TRBJ2-3|TRBV28
CASSLPPSGGSKDTQYF
>TRBJ2-7|TRBV20-1
CSAREEGVAYEQYF
>TRBJ2-2|TRBV7-8
CASRRPDYPTGELFF
>TRBJ2-3|TRBV27
CASRGGGADTQYF
>TRBJ2-7|TRBV11-2
CASSFRPWDRLPWEQYF
>TRBJ1-1|TRBV7-9
CARSLAAGLDEAFF
>TRBJ1-6|TRBV7-6
CASSPTGLSSYNSPLHF
>TRBJ2-1|TRBV10-2
CASTIAGGPRNEQFF
>TRBJ2-2|TRBV28
CASSFPGSGSPGELFF
>TRBJ1-1|TRBV4-3
CASSLTTGANTEAFF
>TRBJ2-7|TRBV20-1
CSATYRDRSYEQYF
>TRBJ2-5|TRBV20-1
CSQQGEETQYF
>TRBJ2-2|TRBV28
CASSLQGASGELFF
>TRBJ2-1|TRBV13
CASSLGGVGYNEQFF
>TRBJ1-4|TRBV7-9
CASSSFPGQGRGDEKLFF
>TRBJ2-1|TRBV12-3/TRBV12-4
CASSKDRDNEQFF
>TRBJ2-2|TRBV2
CASSGFPENTGELFF
>TRBJ2-1|TRBV7-9
CASSPSWGRGYNEQFF
>TRBJ2-6|TRBV7-6
CASSFSTGANVLTF
>TRBJ2-2|TRBV5-4
CASSFLLQEGTGELFF
>TRBJ2-2|TRBV7-6
CASEGPNTGELFF
>TRBJ2-1|TRBV3-1
CASSPAGAEQFF
>TRBJ1-2|TRBV7-9
CASIPGQGDFYGYTF
>TRBJ2-3|TRBV28
CASSKQGFTDTQYF
>TRBJ2-2|TRBV12-3/TRBV12-4
CASSRTGPNTGELFF